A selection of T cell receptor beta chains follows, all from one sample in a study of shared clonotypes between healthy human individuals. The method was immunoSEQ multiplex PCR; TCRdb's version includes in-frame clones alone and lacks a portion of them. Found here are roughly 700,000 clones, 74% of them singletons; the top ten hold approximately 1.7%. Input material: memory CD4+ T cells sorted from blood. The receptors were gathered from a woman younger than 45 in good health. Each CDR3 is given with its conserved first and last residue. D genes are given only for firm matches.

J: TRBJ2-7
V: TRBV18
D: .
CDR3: CASSPGAKGPYEQYF

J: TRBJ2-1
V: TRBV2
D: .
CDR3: CASSAQGNFYNEQFF

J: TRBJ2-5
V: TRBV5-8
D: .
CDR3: CASSLVWLETQYF

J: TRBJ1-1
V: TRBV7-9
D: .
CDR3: CASRRDASAEAFF

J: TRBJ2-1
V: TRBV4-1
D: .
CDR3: CASSQQPGLTTYNEQFF

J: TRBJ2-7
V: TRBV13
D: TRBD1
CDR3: CASSSSGGVARTEQYF

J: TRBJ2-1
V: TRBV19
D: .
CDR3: CASRRDGYNEQFF

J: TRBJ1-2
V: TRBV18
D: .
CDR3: CASSPRDNYGYTF

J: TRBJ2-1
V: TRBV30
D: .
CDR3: CAWSRGISYNEQFF

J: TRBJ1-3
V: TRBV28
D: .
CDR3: CASRKYGQIITGNTIYF

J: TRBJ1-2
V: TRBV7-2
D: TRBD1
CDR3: CASSLAGTGAGVYGYTF

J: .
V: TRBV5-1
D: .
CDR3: CASSLGGLDRHEQYF

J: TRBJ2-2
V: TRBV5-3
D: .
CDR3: CASSPVPTGELFF

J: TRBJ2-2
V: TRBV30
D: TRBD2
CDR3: CALGVGGGSRGGELFF

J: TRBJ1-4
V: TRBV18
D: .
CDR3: CASSPQGREKLFF

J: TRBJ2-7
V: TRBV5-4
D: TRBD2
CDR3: CASSLDGGTSRNEQYF

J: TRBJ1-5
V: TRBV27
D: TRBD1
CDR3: CATGDENQPQHF

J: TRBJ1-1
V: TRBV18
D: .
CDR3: CASSPAGSYTEAFF

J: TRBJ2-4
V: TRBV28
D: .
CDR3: CASSPLDRLNIQYF

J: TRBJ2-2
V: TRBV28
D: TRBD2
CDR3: CASSPGTSGSRELFF

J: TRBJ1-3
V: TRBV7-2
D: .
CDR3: CASSPRTASSGNTIYF

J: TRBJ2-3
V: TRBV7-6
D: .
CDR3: CASSLPTGHTDTQYF

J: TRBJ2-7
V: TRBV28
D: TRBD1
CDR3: CATLDRARSYEQYF

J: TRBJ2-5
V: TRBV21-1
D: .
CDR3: CASSKGKNRGEETQYF

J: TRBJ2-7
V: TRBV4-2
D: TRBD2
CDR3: CASSQDPAGGYEQYF

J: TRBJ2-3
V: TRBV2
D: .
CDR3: CASSDYWSSYTQYF

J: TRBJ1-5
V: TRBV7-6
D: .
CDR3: CASSPRQHQPQHF

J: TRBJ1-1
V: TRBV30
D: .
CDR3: CAWRQEPTEAFF

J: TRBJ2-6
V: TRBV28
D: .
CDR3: CASTTFISGANVLTF

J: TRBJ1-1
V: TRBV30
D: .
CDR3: CAGRTGPLNTEAFF

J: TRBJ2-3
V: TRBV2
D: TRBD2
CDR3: CATRALAGLADTQYF

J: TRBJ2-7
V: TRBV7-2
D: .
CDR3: CASSYRRGAAEQYF

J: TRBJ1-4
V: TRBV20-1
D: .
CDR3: CSARAQEKLFF

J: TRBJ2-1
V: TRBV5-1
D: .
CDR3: CASSLTSYGEQFF

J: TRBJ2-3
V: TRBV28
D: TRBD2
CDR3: CASSLAGAFPDTQYF

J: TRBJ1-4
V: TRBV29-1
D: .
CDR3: CSVIRRFNEKLFF

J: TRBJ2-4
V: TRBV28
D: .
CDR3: CASSRQTGAKNIQYF

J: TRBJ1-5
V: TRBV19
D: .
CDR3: CASSGSGINSNQPQHF

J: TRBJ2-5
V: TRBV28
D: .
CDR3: CASSLRQETQYF

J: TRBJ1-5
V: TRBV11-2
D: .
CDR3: CASSTLQGKGQPQHF

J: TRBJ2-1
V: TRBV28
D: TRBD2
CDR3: CASFPPGTSVNEQFF

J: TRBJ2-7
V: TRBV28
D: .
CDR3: CASSRRGALDEQYF

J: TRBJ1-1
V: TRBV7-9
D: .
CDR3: CASSLAQNTEAFF

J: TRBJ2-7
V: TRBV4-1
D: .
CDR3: CASNAPGEQYF

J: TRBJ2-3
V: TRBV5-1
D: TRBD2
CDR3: CASSLQAGGYSDTQYF

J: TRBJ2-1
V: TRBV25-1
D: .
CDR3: CASSPTGSRNEQFF

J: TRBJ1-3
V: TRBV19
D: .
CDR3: CASSSGAGINTIYF

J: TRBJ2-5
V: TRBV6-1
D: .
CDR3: CASKRVHQGETQYF

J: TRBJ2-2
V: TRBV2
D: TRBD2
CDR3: CASRLTSGGNTGELFF

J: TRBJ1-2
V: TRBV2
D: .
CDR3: CASRANGGYGYTF

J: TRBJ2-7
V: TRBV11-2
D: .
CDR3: CASSLVYHYEQYF

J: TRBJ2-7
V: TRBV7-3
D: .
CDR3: CASSPPGSNHEQYF

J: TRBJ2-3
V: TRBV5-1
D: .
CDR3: CASSLGSDTDTQYF

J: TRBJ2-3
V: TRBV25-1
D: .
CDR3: CASSRTGTADTQYF

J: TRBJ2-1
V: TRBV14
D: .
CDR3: CASSPLTGNEQFF

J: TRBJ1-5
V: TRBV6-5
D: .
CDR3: CASRRAHSNQPQHF

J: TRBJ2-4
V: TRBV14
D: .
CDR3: CASSLGGGLRAKNIQYF

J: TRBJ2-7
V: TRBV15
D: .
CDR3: CATSRPGGDYEQYF

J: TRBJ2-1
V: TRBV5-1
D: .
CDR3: CASSLGQLYNEQFF

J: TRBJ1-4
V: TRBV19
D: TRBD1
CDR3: CASKKGTAEEKLFF